The TCR beta chain described here comes from a study of monozygotic twins with inflammatory bowel disease. Germline CDR1 reads PRHDT; CDR2 reads FYEKMQ (reference sequence). The CDR3 loop spans 15 amino acids. TCRdb reprocessed the 5' RACE reads, keeping one entry per CDR3 protein, no DNA. The sample table includes over 350,000 distinct CDR3 sequences. This receptor was identified in a human donor with ulcerative colitis or Crohn's disease, or a healthy co-twin of an affected twin (not recorded which). The sample was blood. This sequence joins TRBV13 and TRBJ1-1; TCRdb's D call of TRBD1 is untestable without DNA. CDR3: CASSLYSGANTEAFF. Full variable domain (outside the CDR3, taken from reference TRBV13 and TRBJ1-1): AAGVIQSPRHLIKEKRETATLKCYPIPRHDTVYWYQQGPGQDPQFLISFYEKMQSDKGSIPDRFSAQQFSDYHSELNMSSLELGDSALYFCASSLYSGANTEAFFGQGTRLTVV.